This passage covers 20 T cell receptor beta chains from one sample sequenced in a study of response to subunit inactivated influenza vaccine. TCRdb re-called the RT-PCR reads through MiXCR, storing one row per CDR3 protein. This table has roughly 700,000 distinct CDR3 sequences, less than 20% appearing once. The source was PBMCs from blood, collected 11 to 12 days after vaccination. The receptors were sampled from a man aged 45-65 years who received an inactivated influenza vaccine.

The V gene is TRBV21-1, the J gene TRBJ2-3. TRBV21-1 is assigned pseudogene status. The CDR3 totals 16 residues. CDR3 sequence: CASRLLIEGSTDTQYF. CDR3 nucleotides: TGTGCCAGCAGGCTACTTATAGAAGGAAGCACAGATACGCAGTATTTT.

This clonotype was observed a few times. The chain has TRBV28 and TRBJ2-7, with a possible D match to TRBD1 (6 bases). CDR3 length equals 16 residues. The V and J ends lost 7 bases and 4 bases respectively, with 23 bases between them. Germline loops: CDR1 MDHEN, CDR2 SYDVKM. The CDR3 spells CASIPRVPGEIYEQYF. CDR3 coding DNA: TGTGCCAGCATCCCTAGGGTGCCAGGGGAGATATACGAGCAGTACTTC.

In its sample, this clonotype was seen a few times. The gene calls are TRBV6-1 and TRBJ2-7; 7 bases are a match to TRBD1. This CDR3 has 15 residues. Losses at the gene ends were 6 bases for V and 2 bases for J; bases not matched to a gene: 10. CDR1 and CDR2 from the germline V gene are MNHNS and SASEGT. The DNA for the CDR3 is TGTGCCAGCAGAGCAGGGGGTTTATTAGCCTACGAGCAGTACTTC. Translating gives CASRAGGLLAYEQYF.

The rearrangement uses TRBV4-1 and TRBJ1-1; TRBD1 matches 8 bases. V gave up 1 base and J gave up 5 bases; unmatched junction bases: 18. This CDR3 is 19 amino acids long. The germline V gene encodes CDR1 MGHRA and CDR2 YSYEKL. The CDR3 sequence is CASSQVELATGGGWTEAFF. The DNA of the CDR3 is TGCGCCAGCAGCCAAGTCGAGCTCGCTACAGGGGGGGGTTGGACTGAAGCTTTCTTT.

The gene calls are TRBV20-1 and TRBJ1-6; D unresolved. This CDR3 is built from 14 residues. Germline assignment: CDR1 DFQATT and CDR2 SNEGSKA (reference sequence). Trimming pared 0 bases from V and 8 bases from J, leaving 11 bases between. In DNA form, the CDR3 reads TGCAGTGCTAGAGATCTGGGCCCTCATTCACCCCTCCACTTT. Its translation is CSARDLGPHSPLHF.

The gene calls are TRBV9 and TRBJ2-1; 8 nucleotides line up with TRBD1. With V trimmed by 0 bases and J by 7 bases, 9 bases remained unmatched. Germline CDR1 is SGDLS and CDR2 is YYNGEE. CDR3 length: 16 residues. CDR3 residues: CASSVGGQGAFNEQFF. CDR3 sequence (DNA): TGTGCCAGCAGCGTAGGTGGGCAGGGGGCGTTTAATGAGCAGTTCTTC.

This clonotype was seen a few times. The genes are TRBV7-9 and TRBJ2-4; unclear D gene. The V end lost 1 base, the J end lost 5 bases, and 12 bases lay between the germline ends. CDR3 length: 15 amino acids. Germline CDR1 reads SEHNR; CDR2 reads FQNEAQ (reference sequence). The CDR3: CASSLVAATQNIQYF. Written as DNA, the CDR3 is TGTGCCAGCAGCTTAGTGGCAGCGACGCAAAACATTCAGTACTTC.

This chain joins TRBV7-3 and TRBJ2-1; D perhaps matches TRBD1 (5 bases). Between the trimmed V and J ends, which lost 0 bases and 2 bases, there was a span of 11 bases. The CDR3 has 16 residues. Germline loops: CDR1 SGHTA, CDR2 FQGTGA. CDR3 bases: TGTGCCAGCAGCTTAACCGGCCAGGGCCCCTACAATGAGCAGTTCTTC. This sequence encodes CASSLTGQGPYNEQFF.

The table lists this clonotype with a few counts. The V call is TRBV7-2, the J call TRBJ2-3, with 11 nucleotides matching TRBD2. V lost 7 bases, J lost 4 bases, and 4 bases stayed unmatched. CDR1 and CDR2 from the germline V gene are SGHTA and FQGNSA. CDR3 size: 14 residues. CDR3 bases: TGTGCCAGCATAACTAGCGGGAGTCCAGATACGCAGTATTTT. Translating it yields CASITSGSPDTQYF.

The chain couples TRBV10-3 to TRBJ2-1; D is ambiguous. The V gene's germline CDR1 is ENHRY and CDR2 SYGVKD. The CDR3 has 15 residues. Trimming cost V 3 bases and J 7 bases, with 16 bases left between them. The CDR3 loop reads CAISESSTTGNEQFF. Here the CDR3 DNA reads TGTGCCATCAGTGAAAGTTCTACTACCGGGAATGAGCAGTTCTTC.

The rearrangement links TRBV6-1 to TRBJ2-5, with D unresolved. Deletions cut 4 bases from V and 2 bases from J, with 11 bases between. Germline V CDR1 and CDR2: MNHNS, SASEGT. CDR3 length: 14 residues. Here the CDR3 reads CASSGRHLQETQYF. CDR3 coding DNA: TGTGCCAGCAGTGGACGACATCTTCAAGAGACCCAGTACTTC.

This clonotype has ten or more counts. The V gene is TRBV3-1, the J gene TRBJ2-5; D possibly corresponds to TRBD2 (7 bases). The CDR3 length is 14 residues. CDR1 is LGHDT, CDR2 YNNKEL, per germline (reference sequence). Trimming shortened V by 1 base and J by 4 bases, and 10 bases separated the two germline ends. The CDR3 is CASSQAGGRETQYF. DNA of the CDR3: TGTGCCAGCAGCCAAGCGGGGGGCAGAGAGACCCAGTACTTC.

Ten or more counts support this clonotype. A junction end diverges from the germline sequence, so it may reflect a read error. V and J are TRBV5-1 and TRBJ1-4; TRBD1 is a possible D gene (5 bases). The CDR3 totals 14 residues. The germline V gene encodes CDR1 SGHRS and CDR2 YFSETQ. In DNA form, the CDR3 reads TGTGCCAGCAGTTTGGGGGGAGATGGAGAAAAACTGTTTTTT. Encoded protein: CASSLGGDGEKLFF.

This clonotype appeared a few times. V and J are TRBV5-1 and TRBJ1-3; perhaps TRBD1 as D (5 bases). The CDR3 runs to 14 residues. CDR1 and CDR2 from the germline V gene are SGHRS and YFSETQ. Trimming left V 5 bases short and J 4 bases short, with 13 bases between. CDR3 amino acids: CASRQSGPGNTIYF. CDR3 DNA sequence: TGCGCCAGCAGACAATCAGGGCCCGGAAACACCATATATTTT.

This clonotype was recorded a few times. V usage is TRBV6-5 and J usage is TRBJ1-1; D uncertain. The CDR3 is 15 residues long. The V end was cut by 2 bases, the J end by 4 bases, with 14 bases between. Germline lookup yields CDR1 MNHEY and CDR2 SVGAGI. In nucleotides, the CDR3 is TGTGCCAGCAGTTACACCCCGGGAACAGCCACTGAAGCTTTCTTT. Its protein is CASSYTPGTATEAFF.

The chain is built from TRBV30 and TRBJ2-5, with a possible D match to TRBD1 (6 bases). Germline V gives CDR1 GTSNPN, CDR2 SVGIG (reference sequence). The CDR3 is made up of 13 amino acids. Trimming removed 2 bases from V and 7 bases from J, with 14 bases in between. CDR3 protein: CAWSTGEGVTQYF. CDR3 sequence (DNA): TGTGCCTGGAGTACAGGAGAGGGGGTGACCCAGTACTTC.

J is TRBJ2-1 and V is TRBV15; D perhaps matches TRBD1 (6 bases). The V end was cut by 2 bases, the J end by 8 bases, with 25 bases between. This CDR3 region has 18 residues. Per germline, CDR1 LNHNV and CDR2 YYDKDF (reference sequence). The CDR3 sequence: CATSRKKSGTLGMDEQFF. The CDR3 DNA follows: TGTGCCACCAGCAGAAAAAAATCTGGGACATTAGGGATGGATGAGCAGTTCTTC. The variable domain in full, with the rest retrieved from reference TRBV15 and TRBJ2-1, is DAMVIQNPRYQVTQFGKPVTLSCSQTLNHNVMYWYQQKSSQAPKLLFHYYDKDFNNEADTPDNFQSRRPNTSFCFLDIRSPGLGDTAMYLCATSRKKSGTLGMDEQFFGPGTRLTVL.

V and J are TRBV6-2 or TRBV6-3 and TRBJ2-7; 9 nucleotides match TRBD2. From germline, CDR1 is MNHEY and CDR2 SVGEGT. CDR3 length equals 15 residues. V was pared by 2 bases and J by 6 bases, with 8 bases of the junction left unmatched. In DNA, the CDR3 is TGTGCCAGCAGTTACGACGCGGGAGGGCGGGGCGAGCAGTACTTC. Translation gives CASSYDAGGRGEQYF.

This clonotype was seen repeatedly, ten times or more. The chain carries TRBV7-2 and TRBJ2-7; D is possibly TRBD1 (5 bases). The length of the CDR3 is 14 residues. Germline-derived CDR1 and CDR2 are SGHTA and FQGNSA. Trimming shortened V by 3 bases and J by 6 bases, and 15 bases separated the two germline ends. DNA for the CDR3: TGTGCCAGCAGCTTTACGGACACTACCGGCGAGCAGTACTTC. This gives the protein CASSFTDTTGEQYF.

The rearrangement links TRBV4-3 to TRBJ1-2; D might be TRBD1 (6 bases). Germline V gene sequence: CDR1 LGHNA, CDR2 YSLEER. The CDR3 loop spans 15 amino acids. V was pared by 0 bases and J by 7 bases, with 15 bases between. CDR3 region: CASSQESRGSGGYTF. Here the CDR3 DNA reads TGCGCCAGCAGCCAAGAATCTAGGGGGAGCGGTGGCTACACCTTC.